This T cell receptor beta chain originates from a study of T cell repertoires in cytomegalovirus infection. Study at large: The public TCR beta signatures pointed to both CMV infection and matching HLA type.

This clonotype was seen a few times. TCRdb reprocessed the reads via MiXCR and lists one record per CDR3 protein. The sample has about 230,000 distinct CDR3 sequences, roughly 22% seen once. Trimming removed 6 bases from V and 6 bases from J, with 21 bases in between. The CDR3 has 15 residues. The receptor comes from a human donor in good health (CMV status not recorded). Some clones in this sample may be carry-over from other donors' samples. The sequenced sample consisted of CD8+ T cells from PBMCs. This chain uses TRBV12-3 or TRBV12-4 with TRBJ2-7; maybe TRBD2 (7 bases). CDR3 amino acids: CASSSGALATREQYF. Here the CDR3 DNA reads TGTGCCAGCAGCTCAGGGGCACTAGCGACTCGCGAGCAGTACTTC.